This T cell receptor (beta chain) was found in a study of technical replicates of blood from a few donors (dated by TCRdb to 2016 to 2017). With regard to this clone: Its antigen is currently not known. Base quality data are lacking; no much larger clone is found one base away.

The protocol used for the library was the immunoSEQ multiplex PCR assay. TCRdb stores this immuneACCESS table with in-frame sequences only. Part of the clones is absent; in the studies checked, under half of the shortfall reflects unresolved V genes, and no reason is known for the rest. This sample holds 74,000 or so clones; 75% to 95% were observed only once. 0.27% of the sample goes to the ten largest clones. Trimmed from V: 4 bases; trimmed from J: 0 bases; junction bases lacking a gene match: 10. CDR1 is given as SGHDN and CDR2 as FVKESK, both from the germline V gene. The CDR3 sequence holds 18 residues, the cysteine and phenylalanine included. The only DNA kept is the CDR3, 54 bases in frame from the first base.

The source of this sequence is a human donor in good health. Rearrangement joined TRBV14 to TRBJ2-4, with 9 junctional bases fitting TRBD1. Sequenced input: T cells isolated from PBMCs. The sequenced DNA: TGTGCCAGCAGCCCTGGGACAGGGACCCTACTAGCCAAAAACATTCAGTACTTC. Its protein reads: CASSPGTGTLLAKNIQYF.